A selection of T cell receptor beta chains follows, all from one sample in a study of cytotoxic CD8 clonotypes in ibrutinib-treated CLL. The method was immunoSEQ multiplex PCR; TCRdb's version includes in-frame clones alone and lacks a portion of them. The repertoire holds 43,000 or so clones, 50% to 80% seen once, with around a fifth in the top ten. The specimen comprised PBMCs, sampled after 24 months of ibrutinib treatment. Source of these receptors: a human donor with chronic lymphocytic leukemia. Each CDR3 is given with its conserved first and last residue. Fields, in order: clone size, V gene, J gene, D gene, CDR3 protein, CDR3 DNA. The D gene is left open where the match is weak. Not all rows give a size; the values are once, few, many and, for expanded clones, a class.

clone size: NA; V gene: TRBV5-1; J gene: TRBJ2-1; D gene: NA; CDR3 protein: CASSLAAEPAYNEQFF; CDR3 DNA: TGCGCCAGCAGCTTGGCAGCGGAGCCCGCTTACAATGAGCAGTTCTTC
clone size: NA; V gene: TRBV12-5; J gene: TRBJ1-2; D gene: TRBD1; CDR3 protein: CASGLGGQGYGYTF; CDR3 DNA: TGTGCTAGTGGTTTGGGCGGACAGGGCTATGGCTACACCTTC
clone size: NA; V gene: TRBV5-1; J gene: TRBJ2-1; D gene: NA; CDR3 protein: CASSLDNNEQFF; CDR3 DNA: TGCGCCAGCAGCTTGGACAACAATGAGCAGTTCTTC
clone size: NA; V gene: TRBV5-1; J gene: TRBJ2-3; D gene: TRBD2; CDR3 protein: CASSPGLAGGPVTDTQYF; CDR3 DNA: TGCGCCAGCAGCCCGGGACTAGCGGGAGGGCCGGTCACAGATACGCAGTATTTT
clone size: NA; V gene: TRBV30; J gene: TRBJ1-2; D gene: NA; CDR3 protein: CAWSGGGLDYGYTF; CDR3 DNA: TGTGCCTGGAGTGGAGGAGGGCTGGACTATGGCTACACCTTC
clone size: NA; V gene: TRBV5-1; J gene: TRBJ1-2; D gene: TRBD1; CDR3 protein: CASSLRDRKGYTF; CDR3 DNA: TGCGCCAGCAGCTTGAGGGACAGAAAAGGCTACACCTTC
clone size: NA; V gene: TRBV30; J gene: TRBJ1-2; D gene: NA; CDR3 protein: CAWSVRRDIYGYTF; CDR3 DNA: TGTGCCTGGAGTGTACGCCGGGACATTTATGGCTACACCTTC
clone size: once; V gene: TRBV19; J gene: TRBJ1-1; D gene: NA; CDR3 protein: CASSMPTGSATEAFF; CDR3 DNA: TGTGCCAGTAGTATGCCAACAGGGTCGGCCACTGAAGCTTTCTTT
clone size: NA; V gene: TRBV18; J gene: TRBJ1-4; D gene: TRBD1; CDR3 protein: CASSPPTGAREKLFF; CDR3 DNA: TGTGCCAGCTCACCACCGACAGGGGCACGGGAAAAACTGTTTTTT
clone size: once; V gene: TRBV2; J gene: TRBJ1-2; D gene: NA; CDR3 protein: CASSADRGNGYTF; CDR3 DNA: TGTGCCAGCAGTGCAGACAGAGGGAATGGCTACACCTTC
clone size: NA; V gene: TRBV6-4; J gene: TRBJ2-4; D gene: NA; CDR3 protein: CASRGLQYF; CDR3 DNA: TGTGCCAGCAGAGGGCTTCAGTACTTC
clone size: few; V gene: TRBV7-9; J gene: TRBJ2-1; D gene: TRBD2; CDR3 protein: CASSPSGTYNEQFF; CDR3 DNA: TGTGCCAGCAGCCCAAGCGGGACCTACAATGAGCAGTTCTTC
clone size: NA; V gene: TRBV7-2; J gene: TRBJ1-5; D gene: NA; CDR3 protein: CASSLQPGSGQPQHF; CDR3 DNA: TGTGCCAGCAGCTTACAACCGGGGTCGGGTCAGCCCCAGCATTTT
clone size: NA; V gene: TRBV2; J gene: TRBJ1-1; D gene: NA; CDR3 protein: CASSERANTEAFF; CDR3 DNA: TGTGCCAGCAGTGAACGGGCGAACACTGAAGCTTTCTTT
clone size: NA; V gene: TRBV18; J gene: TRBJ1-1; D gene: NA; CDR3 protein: CASSPTGPPLDTEAFF; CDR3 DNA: TGTGCCAGCTCACCTACCGGGCCCCCGCTTGACACTGAAGCTTTCTTT
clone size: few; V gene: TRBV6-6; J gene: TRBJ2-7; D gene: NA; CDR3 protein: CASRNRVSYEQYF; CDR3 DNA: TGTGCCAGCAGAAACAGGGTTTCCTACGAGCAGTACTTC
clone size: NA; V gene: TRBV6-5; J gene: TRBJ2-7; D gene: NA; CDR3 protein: CASSYLGTYEQYF; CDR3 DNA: TGTGCCAGCAGTTACCTCGGGACCTACGAGCAGTACTTC
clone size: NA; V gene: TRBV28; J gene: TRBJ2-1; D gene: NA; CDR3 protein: CASTTLWGEQFF; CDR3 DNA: TGTGCCAGCACCACTCTATGGGGTGAGCAGTTCTTC
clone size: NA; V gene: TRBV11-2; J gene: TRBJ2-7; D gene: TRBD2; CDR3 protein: CASSSRTSGYYEQYF; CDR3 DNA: TGTGCCAGCAGCTCCCGGACTAGCGGGTACTACGAGCAGTACTTC
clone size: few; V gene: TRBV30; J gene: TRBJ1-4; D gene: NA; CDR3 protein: CAWAWGEKLFF; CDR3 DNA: TGTGCCTGGGCCTGGGGGGAAAAACTGTTTTTT
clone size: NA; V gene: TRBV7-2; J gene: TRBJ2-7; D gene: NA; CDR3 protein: CASSLVRAYEQYF; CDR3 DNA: TGTGCCAGCAGCTTAGTTAGAGCTTACGAGCAGTACTTC
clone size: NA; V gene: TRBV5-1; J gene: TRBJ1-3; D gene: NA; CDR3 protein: CASSSRPGTSGNTIYF; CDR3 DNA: TGCGCCAGCAGCTCGCGTCCCGGGACCTCTGGAAACACCATATATTTT
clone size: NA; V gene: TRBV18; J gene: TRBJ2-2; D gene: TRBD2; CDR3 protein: CASSPDSGEAGELFF; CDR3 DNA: TGTGCCAGCTCACCCGACAGCGGGGAGGCCGGGGAGCTGTTTTTT
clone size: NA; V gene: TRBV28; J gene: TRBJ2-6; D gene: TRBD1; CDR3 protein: CASSPWTGSGANVLTF; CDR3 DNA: TGTGCCAGCAGTCCCTGGACAGGGTCTGGGGCCAACGTCCTGACTTTC
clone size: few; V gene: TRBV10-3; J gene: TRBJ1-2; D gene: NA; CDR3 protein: CAISHRDDYGYTF; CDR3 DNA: TGTGCCATCAGCCACAGGGATGACTATGGCTACACCTTC
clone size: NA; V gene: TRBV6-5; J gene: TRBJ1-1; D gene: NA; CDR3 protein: CASTYGPLGMSEAFF; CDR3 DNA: TGTGCCAGCACCTACGGTCCCCTAGGAATGTCTGAAGCTTTCTTT
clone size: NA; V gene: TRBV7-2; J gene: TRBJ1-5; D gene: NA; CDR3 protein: CASSLIPLNQPQHF; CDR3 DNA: TGTGCCAGCAGCTTAATCCCGCTCAATCAGCCCCAGCATTTT
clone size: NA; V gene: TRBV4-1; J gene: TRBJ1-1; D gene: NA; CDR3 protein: CASSHPDRDTEAFF; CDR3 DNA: TGCGCCAGCAGCCACCCCGACCGAGACACTGAAGCTTTCTTT
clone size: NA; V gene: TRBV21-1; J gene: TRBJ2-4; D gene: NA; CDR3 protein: CASTFEIQYF; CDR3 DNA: TGTGCCAGCACCTTCGAGATTCAGTACTTC
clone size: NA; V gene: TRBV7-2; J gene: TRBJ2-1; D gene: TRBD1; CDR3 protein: CASSLEGQGARNEQFF; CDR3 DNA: TGTGCCAGCAGCTTAGAGGGACAGGGGGCGCGTAATGAGCAGTTCTTC
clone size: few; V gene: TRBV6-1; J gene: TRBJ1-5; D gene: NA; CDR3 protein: CASSLDRDSNQPQHF; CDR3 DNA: TGTGCCAGCAGCTTAGACAGAGATAGCAATCAGCCCCAGCATTTT
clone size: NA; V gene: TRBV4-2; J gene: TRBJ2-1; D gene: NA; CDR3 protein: CASSQRNNNEQFF; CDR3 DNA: TGTGCCAGCAGCCAAAGAAATAACAATGAGCAGTTCTTC
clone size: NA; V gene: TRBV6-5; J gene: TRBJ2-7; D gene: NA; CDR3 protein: CASQRGTLSDEQYF; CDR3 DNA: TGTGCCAGCCAGAGAGGGACTCTTTCGGACGAGCAGTACTTC
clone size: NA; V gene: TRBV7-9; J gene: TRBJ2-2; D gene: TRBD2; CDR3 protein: CASSLRGPGLVNTGELFF; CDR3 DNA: TGTGCCAGCAGCTTAAGGGGACCGGGACTAGTAAACACCGGGGAGCTGTTTTTT
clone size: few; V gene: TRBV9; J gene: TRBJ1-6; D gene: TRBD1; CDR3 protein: CASSGQGGSPLHF; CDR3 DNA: TGTGCCAGCTCCGGACAGGGTGGTTCACCCCTCCACTTT
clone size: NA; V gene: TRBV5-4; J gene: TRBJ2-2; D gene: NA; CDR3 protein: CASSPLSGELFF; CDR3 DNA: TGTGCCAGCAGCCCCCTGTCCGGGGAGCTGTTTTTT
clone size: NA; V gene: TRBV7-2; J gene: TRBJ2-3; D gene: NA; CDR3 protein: CASSLAWDTQYF; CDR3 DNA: TGTGCCAGCAGCTTAGCGTGGGATACGCAGTATTTT
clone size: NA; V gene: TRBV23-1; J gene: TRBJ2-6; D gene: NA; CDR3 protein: CASSVLITQQSRANVLTF; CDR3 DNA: TGCGCCAGCAGTGTCTTAATTACGCAACAAAGTCGGGCCAACGTCCTGACTTTC
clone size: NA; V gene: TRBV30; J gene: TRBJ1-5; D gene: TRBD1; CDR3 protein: CAWSGGQHSNQPQHF; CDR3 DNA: TGTGCCTGGAGTGGGGGACAGCATAGCAATCAGCCCCAGCATTTT
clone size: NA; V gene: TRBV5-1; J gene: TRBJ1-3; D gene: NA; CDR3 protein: CASSLGPDSGNTIYF; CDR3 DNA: TGCGCCAGCAGCTTGGGTCCAGACTCTGGAAACACCATATATTTT
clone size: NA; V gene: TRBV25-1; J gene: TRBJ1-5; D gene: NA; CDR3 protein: CASSKGSLSNQPQHF; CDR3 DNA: TGTGCCAGCAGCAAGGGGAGTCTGAGCAATCAGCCCCAGCATTTT
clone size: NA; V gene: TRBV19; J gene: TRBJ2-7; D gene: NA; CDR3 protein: CASSPSVGRPTTYEQYF; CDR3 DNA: TGTGCCAGTAGCCCTTCGGTGGGTAGACCCACCACCTACGAGCAGTACTTC
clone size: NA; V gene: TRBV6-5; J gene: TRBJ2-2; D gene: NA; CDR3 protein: CASSYPPGAGGELFF; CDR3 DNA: TGTGCCAGCAGTTACCCCCCAGGGGCGGGCGGGGAGCTGTTTTTT
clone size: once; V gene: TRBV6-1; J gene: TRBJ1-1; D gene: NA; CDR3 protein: CASSAVAGKVDTEAFF; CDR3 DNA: TGTGCCAGCAGTGCAGTGGCGGGGAAGGTGGACACTGAAGCTTTCTTT